This TCR beta chain appears in the sequencing data of a study of T cell repertoires in cytomegalovirus infection. Whole-study context: In public TCR beta signatures, there were indications of both CMV infection and matching HLA type. Study results and limitations: Carriage of CMV together with the relevant HLA was identifiable through cumulative public TCR beta family frequency. In two of eight donors, the top clonotype was HLA-C-restricted CMV-specific.

In its sample, this clonotype was seen a few times. Antigen unknown. A single record per CDR3 protein comes from TCRdb applying MiXCR to the reads. The data show 680,000 or so distinct CDR3 sequences, approximately 40% seen once. The CDR3 has 15 residues. The V gene lost 6 bases and the J gene lost 1 base, with 13 bases spanning the gap. Germline V gene lookup returns CDR1 MDHEN and CDR2 SYDVKM. The sample taken for sequencing was PBMCs. This TCR was sampled from a human donor in good health (CMV status not recorded). Some clones in this sample may be carry-over from other donors' samples. V and J are TRBV28 and TRBJ2-1; D is undetermined. CDR3 nucleotides: TGTGCCAGCAGGCCGAGGACCGTTTCCTACAATGAGCAGTTCTTC. Translating it yields CASRPRTVSYNEQFF.